This note documents a single TCR beta chain sequence. Antigen specificity is unknown. V was clipped by 7 bases and J by 3 bases, with 15 bases between them. Germline V lookup: CDR1 SGHAT, CDR2 FQDESV (reference sequence). The length of the CDR3 is 14 residues. The data were taken from a study of cytomegalovirus exposure and HLA in healthy donors. Study results and caveats: The authors confirmed in vitro that a few CMV-associated chains were specific for CMV antigens. The study recorded 150 to 200 TCR beta chains that were cytomegalovirus-associated. It was reportedly the case that the classifier diagnosed cytomegalovirus status with high specificity and sensitivity.

The table came from immunoSEQ multiplex PCR; TCRdb's copy has only in-frame clones and leaves some out. Here the sample spans roughly 84,000 clones, about nine tenths being singletons. The rearrangement joins TRBV11-1 to TRBJ1-2; tentatively, D is TRBD1 (5 bases). The sequence derives from a young man in good health and CMV-seronegative. The source material was PBMCs. The CDR3 is CASNWGGRHYGYTF. CDR3 coding DNA: TGTGCCAGCAACTGGGGGGGTAGGCACTATGGCTACACCTTC. Variable domain in full (rest from reference TRBV11-1 and TRBJ1-2): EAEVAQSPRYKITEKSQAVAFWCDPISGHATLYWYRQILGQGPELLVQFQDESVVDDSQLPKDRFSAERLKGVDSTLKIQPAELGDSAMYLCASNWGGRHYGYTFGSGTRLTVV.